These 20 T cell receptor beta chains originate from one sample sequenced in a study of T cells in Graves' hyperthyroidism and ophthalmopathy. TCR beta CDR3 sequences were amplified from RNA transcripts. Researchers ran a first-round RT-PCR on the TCR CDR3 using the HTBI primer set. TCRdb processed the multiplex PCR reads anew with MiXCR; each CDR3 protein has one entry. The repertoire holds around 380,000 distinct CDR3 sequences, with approximately 12% as singletons. Input material: blood. Receptors originate from a man under 40 with Graves' hyperthyroidism that later progressed to Graves' ophthalmopathy.

This clonotype was observed at least ten times. The chain carries TRBV11-2 and TRBJ1-1; 9 bases match TRBD1. The CDR3 has 17 residues. After removal of 0 bases from V and 1 base from J, the junction contained 6 bases not matched to a gene. CDR1 is SGHAT, CDR2 FQNNGV, per germline. CDR3 in amino acids: CASSLDHRDRENTEAFF. The CDR3 DNA sequence: TGTGCCAGCAGCTTAGACCACCGGGACAGGGAGAACACTGAAGCTTTCTTT. Full variable domain (missing parts from reference TRBV11-2 and TRBJ1-1): EAGVAQSPRYKIIEKRQSVAFWCNPISGHATLYWYQQILGQGPKLLIQFQNNGVVDDSQLPKDRFSAERLKGVDSTLKIQPAKLEDSAVYLCASSLDHRDRENTEAFFGQGTRLTVV.

The sample holds a few counts of this clonotype. V usage is TRBV5-5 and J usage is TRBJ2-1; D gene ambiguous. This CDR3 comprises 16 residues. Germline V CDR1 and CDR2: SGHKS, YYEKEE (reference sequence). The ends were cut back, 4 bases at V and 4 bases at J, with 18 bases in the middle. CDR3 in amino acids: CASSPNRPRGYNEQFF. Here the CDR3 DNA reads TGTGCCAGCAGCCCCAATCGACCCAGAGGTTACAATGAGCAGTTCTTC. The full variable domain, with the rest looked up from reference TRBV5-5 and TRBJ2-1, is DAGVTQSPTHLIKTRGQQVTLRCSPISGHKSVSWYQQVLGQGPQFIFQYYEKEERGRGNFPDRFSARQFPNYSSELNVNALLLGDSALYLCASSPNRPRGYNEQFFGPGTRLTVL.

This clonotype showed up just a few times. V and J are TRBV5-5 and TRBJ1-2; TRBD1 is a possible D gene (6 bases). The CDR3 sequence is 16 residues long. The V gene's germline CDR1 is SGHKS and CDR2 YYEKEE (reference sequence). V was trimmed by 1 base and J by 0 bases, leaving 13 bases between them. The chain's CDR3 is CASSLQRQATNYGYTF. The CDR3 nucleotides read TGTGCCAGCAGCTTGCAGAGACAGGCGACTAACTATGGCTACACCTTC. The full variable domain, rest sourced from reference TRBV5-5 and TRBJ1-2, is DAGVTQSPTHLIKTRGQQVTLRCSPISGHKSVSWYQQVLGQGPQFIFQYYEKEERGRGNFPDRFSARQFPNYSSELNVNALLLGDSALYLCASSLQRQATNYGYTFGSGTRLTVV.

In this sample, this clonotype turned up many times. The V and J genes are TRBV24-1 and TRBJ2-3; D unclear. This CDR3 has 14 amino acids. Trimming stripped 4 bases from V and 0 bases from J, with 7 bases between. CDR1 and CDR2 from the germline V gene are KGHDR and SFDVKD. CDR3 DNA: TGTGCCACCAGTGACCCCGGCAGCACAGATACGCAGTATTTT. Its translation is CATSDPGSTDTQYF.

This clonotype was recorded many times. The gene calls are TRBV7-3 and TRBJ2-7; 12 bases are shared with TRBD2. The ends lost 1 base at V and 0 bases at J; junction bases unmatched: 7. The CDR3 sequence is 18 residues long. CDR1 is SGHTA, CDR2 FQGTGA, per germline. The CDR3 DNA follows: TGTGCCAGCAGCTTAATAGCTAGCGGGGGGGCGTTCTCCTACGAGCAGTACTTC. Its translation is CASSLIASGGAFSYEQYF.

This clonotype occurred many times. The chain links TRBV27 to TRBJ1-1; D might be TRBD1 (5 bases). V lost 7 bases to trimming and J lost 1 base, with 10 bases between them. There are 13 residues in the CDR3. The V gene's germline CDR1 is MNHEY and CDR2 SMNVEV (reference sequence). This CDR3 reads CASNQGQNTEAFF. Written as DNA, the CDR3 is TGTGCCAGCAACCAAGGACAGAACACTGAAGCTTTCTTT.

The table lists this clonotype with a few counts. This CDR3 is CASSLSSPLADTQYF. CDR3 DNA sequence: TGTGCCAGCAGCTTATCCTCCCCCCTGGCAGATACGCAGTATTTT. This chain connects TRBV7-8 to TRBJ2-3; D gene unclear. Deletions cut 2 bases from V and 4 bases from J, with 13 bases between. The CDR3 loop spans 15 amino acids. Germline V gene data show CDR1 as SGHVS and CDR2 as FQNEAQ.

In this sample, this clonotype turned up a few times. This chain connects TRBV3-1 to TRBJ1-5; possibly TRBD1 for D (6 bases). This CDR3 has 16 residues. The germline gives CDR1 LGHDT, CDR2 YNNKEL (reference sequence). V lost 3 bases to trimming and J lost 6 bases, with 18 bases between them. This chain's CDR3 is CASSHGGAEYLQPQHF. DNA for the CDR3: TGTGCCAGCAGCCACGGGGGGGCCGAGTACCTTCAGCCCCAGCATTTT.

This clonotype showed up many times. V is TRBV6-1 and J is TRBJ2-6; the D call may be TRBD1 or TRBD2 (5 bases each). The V end was cut by 2 bases, the J end by 7 bases, with 24 bases between. The CDR3 sequence is 19 residues long. Per the germline V gene, CDR1 is MNHNS and CDR2 is SASEGT. CDR3 bases: TGTGCCAGCAGTGAATGGGCGAGGGGATGGACGAGAGGAGCCAACGTCCTGACTTTC. Residues: CASSEWARGWTRGANVLTF.

In its sample, this clonotype was seen many times. The V gene is TRBV18, the J gene TRBJ2-5; no clear D. Trimming cost V 0 bases and J 4 bases, with 3 bases left between them. This CDR3 comprises 12 residues. CDR1 KGHSH and CDR2 LQKENI come from the germline V gene. The CDR3 DNA is TGTGCCAGCTCACCACCGCTAGAGACCCAGTACTTC. Translated: CASSPPLETQYF.

This clonotype was picked up many times. This sequence joins TRBV5-1 and TRBJ1-5; a possible D gene is TRBD1 (6 bases). The CDR3 has 16 amino acids. With 5 bases removed from V and 0 bases from J, the gap between germline ends came to 15 bases. CDR1 is SGHRS and CDR2 is YFSETQ in the germline V gene. The CDR3 here is CASSKGDIDSNQPQHF. In DNA, the CDR3 is TGCGCCAGCAGTAAGGGGGACATCGATAGCAATCAGCCCCAGCATTTT.

Only a few counts were recorded for this clonotype. The chain links TRBV27 to TRBJ2-7; 14 positions match TRBD2. The CDR3 contains 16 residues. The germline gives CDR1 MNHEY, CDR2 SMNVEV (reference sequence). The V and J ends lost 1 base and 8 bases, in that order; junction bases with no gene match: 7. Written as DNA, the CDR3 is TGTGCCAGCAGTTTATTGGCGGGACTAGCGGGGGTTCAGCAGTACTTC. The encoded protein is CASSLLAGLAGVQQYF.

The chain links TRBV7-9 to TRBJ2-1, with D perhaps matching TRBD1 (6 bases). Germline V gene sequence: CDR1 SEHNR, CDR2 FQNEAQ (reference sequence). V shed 5 bases and J shed 7 bases, with 12 bases lying between them. This CDR3 spans 13 amino acids. CDR3 nucleotide sequence: TGTGCCAGCAGCCTTATAGGGACAAATGAGCAGTTCTTC. Translation: CASSLIGTNEQFF.

In this sample, this clonotype turned up many times. The chain has TRBV12-3 or TRBV12-4 and TRBJ1-5; D not resolved. The CDR3 has 14 amino acids. Trimming took off 7 bases at V and 3 bases at J, with 13 bases between the two ends. The CDR3 coding sequence is TGTGCCAGCACCAAGGGCGGAACCAATCAGCCCCAGCATTTT. Translating it yields CASTKGGTNQPQHF.

This clonotype was found many times. The chain recombines TRBV7-3 with TRBJ1-6, with D tentatively TRBD1 (5 bases). CDR3 size: 15 residues. The germline CDR1 and CDR2 sequences are SGHTA and FQGTGA. Deletions cut 0 bases from V and 7 bases from J, with 10 bases between. Here the CDR3 DNA reads TGTGCCAGCAGCTTAACGGGGGGAACCAATTCACCCCTCCACTTT. Its protein is CASSLTGGTNSPLHF. The full variable domain, rest sourced from reference TRBV7-3 and TRBJ1-6, is GAGVSQTPSNKVTEKGKYVELRCDPISGHTALYWYRQSLGQGPEFLIYFQGTGAADDSGLPNDRFFAVRPEGSVSTLKIQRTERGDSAVYLCASSLTGGTNSPLHFGNGTRLTVT.

The chain combines TRBV20-1 with TRBJ1-6; 10 nucleotides align to TRBD1. The ends lost 1 base at V and 9 bases at J; junction bases unmatched: 9. The CDR3 loop spans 16 amino acids. Germline CDR1 reads DFQATT; CDR2 reads SNEGSKA (reference sequence). The CDR3 DNA reads as TGCAGTGCTAGAGTCCCGGGACAGGGGAACATTTCACCCCTCCACTTT. This codes for CSARVPGQGNISPLHF.

This clonotype was seen at least ten times. The rearrangement uses TRBV7-7 and TRBJ2-7; D call uncertain. V was pared by 4 bases and J by 2 bases, with 15 bases between. Per germline, CDR1 SSHAT and CDR2 FNYEAQ (reference sequence). There are 15 residues in the CDR3. CDR3 amino acids: CASSSNPSPTYEQYF. CDR3 DNA sequence: TGTGCCAGCAGCTCAAATCCAAGCCCTACCTACGAGCAGTACTTC.

Many counts were recorded for this clonotype. This chain uses TRBV7-2 with TRBJ2-5, with 9 bases matching TRBD2. This CDR3 spans 14 amino acids. The V and J ends lost 6 bases and 1 base, in that order; junction bases with no gene match: 3. Germline V lookup: CDR1 SGHTA, CDR2 FQGNSA. The CDR3 protein is CASRKAGGQETQYF. CDR3 DNA: TGTGCCAGCAGAAAAGCGGGGGGCCAAGAGACCCAGTACTTC.

This clonotype was seen at least ten times. The chain couples TRBV28 to TRBJ1-1; maybe TRBD1 (6 bases). The V end was cut by 3 bases, the J end by 5 bases, with 13 bases between. CDR1 and CDR2 (germline): MDHEN, SYDVKM. The CDR3 covers 14 residues. CDR3 sequence reads: CASSLRGGRTEAFF. The DNA for the CDR3 is TGTGCCAGCAGTTTGAGGGGGGGCCGGACTGAAGCTTTCTTT.

This clonotype came up many times. The chain couples TRBV3-1 to TRBJ2-5, with unresolved D. This CDR3 is built from 13 residues. Germline CDR1 and CDR2: LGHDT and YNNKEL (reference sequence). V lost 6 bases and J lost 5, with 13 bases in between. The CDR3: CASRRDTYETQYF. The CDR3, as DNA: TGTGCCAGCAGACGCGACACGTACGAGACCCAGTACTTC.